Below, 5 T cell receptor beta chains from the same sample are listed, as sequenced in a study of cytomegalovirus exposure and HLA in healthy donors. PCR involved 60 Vbeta and 13 Jbeta primers. The method was immunoSEQ multiplex PCR; TCRdb's version includes in-frame clones alone and lacks a portion of them. The sample has about 180,000 clones, around 80% seen once. Sequencing was performed on PBMCs. The receptors were gathered from a woman in her twenties or thirties in good health and CMV-seronegative.

The gene calls are TRBV21-1 and TRBJ1-6; the table's D call of TRBD1 was not tested on the DNA. TRBV21-1 represents a pseudogene. The CDR3 length is 16 residues. The CDR3 nucleotides read TGTGCCAGCAGCAAATCGCAGGGGGCCGGGAATTCACCCCTCCACTTT. This codes for CASSKSQGAGNSPLHF.

The rearrangement joins TRBV6-5 to TRBJ1-6; 7 bases fit TRBD1. CDR1 is MNHEY, CDR2 SVGAGI, per germline. This CDR3 contains 16 residues. J gave up 9 bases and V 4 bases, and 12 bases lay outside the gene matches. The CDR3 region is CASSSLVGGAGSPLHF. DNA of the CDR3: TGTGCCAGCAGTTCCCTGGTAGGGGGCGCGGGTTCACCCCTCCACTTT.

The J gene is TRBJ1-5, the V gene TRBV18, with D possibly being TRBD1 (6 bases). The CDR3 length is 14 residues. Germline values: CDR1 KGHSH, CDR2 LQKENI. Trimming took off 3 bases at V and 5 bases at J, with 11 bases between the two ends. The CDR3 is CASSPWEGDQPQHF. DNA for the CDR3: TGTGCCAGCTCACCCTGGGAGGGGGATCAGCCCCAGCATTTT. The whole variable domain, filled in from reference TRBV18 and TRBJ1-5, reads NAGVMQNPRHLVRRRGQEARLRCSPMKGHSHVYWYRQLPEEGLKFMVYLQKENIIDESGMPKERFSAEFPKEGPSILRIQQVVRGDSAAYFCASSPWEGDQPQHFGDGTRLSIL.

The genes are TRBV9 and TRBJ1-4; D gene ambiguous. This CDR3 is 14 amino acids long. Trimming shortened V by 4 bases and J by 5 bases, and 12 bases separated the two germline ends. Germline CDR1 SGDLS, CDR2 YYNGEE. The CDR3 sequence: CASSSSVLNEKLFF. CDR3 DNA: TGTGCCAGCAGCTCGTCGGTCTTGAATGAAAAACTGTTTTTT.

The rearrangement uses TRBV7-2 and TRBJ2-1, with 9 bases identical to TRBD2. The ends lost 1 base at V and 4 bases at J; junction bases unmatched: 5. This CDR3 spans 16 amino acids. CDR1 is SGHTA, CDR2 FQGNSA, per germline. The chain's CDR3 is CASSLGGSGGYNEQFF. CDR3 sequence (DNA): TGTGCCAGCAGCTTAGGTGGTAGCGGGGGTTACAATGAGCAGTTCTTC.